This record looks at one T cell receptor (beta chain) sequence and its context. Preparation of the TCRbeta library was carried out with unique molecular identifiers. Via MiXCR, TCRdb re-called the PCR reads, giving one row per CDR3 protein. This table has hundreds of thousands of distinct CDR3 sequences, over 10% appearing once. These data belong to a study of T-cell reconstitution after alpha-beta-depleted transplantation in children. The clonotype was recovered from a male patient younger than 18 who had a stem cell transplant for acute myeloid leukemia, so the T cells may come from the graft donor. The specimen comprised PBMCs, mostly from graft donor cells, sampled 360 days after TCRalphabeta/CD19-depleted stem cell transplant.

CDR3 in DNA: TGTGCCAGCAGCTTAGAGGTCCCGGGCAGGCAACACTACGAGCAGTACTTC. Encoded protein: CASSLEVPGRQHYEQYF. The chain joins TRBV7-8 to TRBJ2-7; no reliable D call. The CDR3 spans 17 residues. Germline V lookup: CDR1 SGHVS, CDR2 FQNEAQ. V was cut by 1 base and J by 3 bases, with 19 bases left in between.